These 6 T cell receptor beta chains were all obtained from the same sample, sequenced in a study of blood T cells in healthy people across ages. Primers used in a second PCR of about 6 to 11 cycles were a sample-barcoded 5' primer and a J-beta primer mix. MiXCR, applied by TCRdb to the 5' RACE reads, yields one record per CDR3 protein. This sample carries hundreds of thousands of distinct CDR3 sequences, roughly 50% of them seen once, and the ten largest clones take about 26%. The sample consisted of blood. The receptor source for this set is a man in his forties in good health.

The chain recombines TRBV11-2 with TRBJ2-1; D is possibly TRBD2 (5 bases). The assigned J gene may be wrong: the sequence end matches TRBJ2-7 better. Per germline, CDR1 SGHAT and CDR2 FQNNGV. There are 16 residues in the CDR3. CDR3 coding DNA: TGTGCCAGCAGCTCCCTGACGGGAACTTCCTACAATGAGCAGTACTTC. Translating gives CASSSLTGTSYNEQYF.

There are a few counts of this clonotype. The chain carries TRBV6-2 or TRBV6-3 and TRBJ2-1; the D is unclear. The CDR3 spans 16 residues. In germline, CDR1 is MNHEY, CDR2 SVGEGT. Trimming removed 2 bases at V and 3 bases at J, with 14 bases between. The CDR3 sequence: CASSYPPHMGYNEQFF. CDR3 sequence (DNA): TGTGCCAGCAGTTACCCCCCACATATGGGCTACAATGAGCAGTTCTTC.

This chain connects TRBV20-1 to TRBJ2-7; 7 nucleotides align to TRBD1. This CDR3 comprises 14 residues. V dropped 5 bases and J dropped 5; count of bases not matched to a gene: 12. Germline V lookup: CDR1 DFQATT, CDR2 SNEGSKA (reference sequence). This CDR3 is CSAGKGQLTNEQYF. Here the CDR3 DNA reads TGCAGTGCTGGAAAGGGACAGCTAACGAACGAGCAGTACTTC.

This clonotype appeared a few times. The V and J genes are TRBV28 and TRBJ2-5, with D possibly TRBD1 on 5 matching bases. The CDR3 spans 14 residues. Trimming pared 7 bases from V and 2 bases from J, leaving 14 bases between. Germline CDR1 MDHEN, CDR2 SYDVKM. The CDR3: CASTPRGRQETQYF. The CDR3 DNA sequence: TGTGCCAGCACCCCTAGGGGCAGGCAAGAGACCCAGTACTTC.

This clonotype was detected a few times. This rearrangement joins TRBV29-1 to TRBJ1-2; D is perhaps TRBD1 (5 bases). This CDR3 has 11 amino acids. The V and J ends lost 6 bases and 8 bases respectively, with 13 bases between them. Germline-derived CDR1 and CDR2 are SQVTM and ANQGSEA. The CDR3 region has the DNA TGCAGCGTCCTTAGCAGGGAGGGCTACACCTTC. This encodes CSVLSREGYTF.

The CDR3 region has the DNA TGCAGCGCACCGGGCGGGGGAGCTAACTATGGCTACACCTTC. This gives the protein CSAPGGGANYGYTF. V gene TRBV29-1 combines with J gene TRBJ1-2; possibly TRBD1 for D (5 bases). The V end lost 7 bases, the J end lost 0 bases, and 15 bases lay between the germline ends. This CDR3 has 14 amino acids. Germline V CDR1 and CDR2: SQVTM, ANQGSEA.